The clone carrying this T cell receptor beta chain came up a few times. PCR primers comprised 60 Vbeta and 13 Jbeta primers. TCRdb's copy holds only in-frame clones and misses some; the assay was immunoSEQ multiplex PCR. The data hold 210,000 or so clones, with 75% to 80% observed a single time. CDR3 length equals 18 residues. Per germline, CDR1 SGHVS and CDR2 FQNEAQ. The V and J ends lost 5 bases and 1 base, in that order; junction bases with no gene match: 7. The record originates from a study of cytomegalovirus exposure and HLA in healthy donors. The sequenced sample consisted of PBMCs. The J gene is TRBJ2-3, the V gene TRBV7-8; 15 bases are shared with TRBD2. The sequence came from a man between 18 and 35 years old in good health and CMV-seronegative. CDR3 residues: CASSPGLAGGGRTDTQYF. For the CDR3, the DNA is TGTGCCAGCAGCCCGGGACTAGCGGGAGGCGGACGCACAGATACGCAGTATTTT.